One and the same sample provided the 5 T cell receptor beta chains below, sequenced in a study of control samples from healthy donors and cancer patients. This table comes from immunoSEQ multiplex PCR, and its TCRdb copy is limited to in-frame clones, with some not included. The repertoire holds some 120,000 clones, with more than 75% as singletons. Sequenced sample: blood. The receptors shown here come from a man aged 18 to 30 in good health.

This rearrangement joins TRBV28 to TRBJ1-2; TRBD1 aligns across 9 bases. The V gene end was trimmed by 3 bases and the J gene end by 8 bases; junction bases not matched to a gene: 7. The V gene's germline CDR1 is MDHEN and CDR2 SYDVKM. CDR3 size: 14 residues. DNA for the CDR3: TGTGCCAGCAGTTTGGACAGGGGTGGTTACGGCTACACCTTC. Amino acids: CASSLDRGGYGYTF.

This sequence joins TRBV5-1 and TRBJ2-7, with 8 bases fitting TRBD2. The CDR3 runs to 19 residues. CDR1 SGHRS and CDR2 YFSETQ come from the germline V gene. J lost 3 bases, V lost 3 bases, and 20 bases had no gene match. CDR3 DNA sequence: TGCGCCAGCAGCTCAACCCTACTAGGGCTAGCGGGCCACGACTACGAGCAGTACTTC. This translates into CASSSTLLGLAGHDYEQYF.

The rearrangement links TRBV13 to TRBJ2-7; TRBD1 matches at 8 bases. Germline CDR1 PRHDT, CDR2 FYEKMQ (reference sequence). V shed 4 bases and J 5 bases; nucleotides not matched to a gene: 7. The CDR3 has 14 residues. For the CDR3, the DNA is TGTGCCAGCAGCTCCCGACAGGGGTGGGACGAGCAGTACTTC. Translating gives CASSSRQGWDEQYF.

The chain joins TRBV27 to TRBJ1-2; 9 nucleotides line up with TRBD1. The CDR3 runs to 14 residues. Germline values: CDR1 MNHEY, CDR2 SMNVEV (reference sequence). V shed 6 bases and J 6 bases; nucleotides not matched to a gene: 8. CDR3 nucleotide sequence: TGTGCCAGCAGCAGGACAGGGGACGGGAATGGCTACACCTTC. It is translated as CASSRTGDGNGYTF.

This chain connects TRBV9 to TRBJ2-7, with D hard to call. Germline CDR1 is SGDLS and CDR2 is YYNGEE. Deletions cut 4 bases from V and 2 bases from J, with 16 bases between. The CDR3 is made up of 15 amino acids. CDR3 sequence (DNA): TGTGCCAGCAGCACCTCACCTGACCCAGCCTACGAGCAGTACTTC. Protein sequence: CASSTSPDPAYEQYF.